The present TCR beta chain was sequenced within a study of T cells in Graves' hyperthyroidism and ophthalmopathy. Study-wide background: Peripheral blood was collected at initial diagnosis, before any treatment. Study-wide results and caveats: Ophthalmopathy cases were set apart from stable hyperthyroidism by a 13 V-J model. Among clonotypes expanded in thyroid above 0.001, most were also found in blood.

This clonotype has at least ten counts. Its matching antigen is unknown. From RNA transcripts, TCR beta CDR3 regions were amplified. Using the HTBI primer set, a first-round RT-PCR was run on the TCR CDR3. TCRdb fed the multiplex PCR reads into MiXCR, producing one record per CDR3 protein. The table includes approximately 300,000 distinct CDR3 sequences, 17% detected once. The CDR3 has 12 amino acids. Trimming pared 8 bases from V and 9 bases from J, leaving 15 bases between. The germline V gene encodes CDR1 SGHVS and CDR2 FQNEAQ. Sequencing used blood. The receptor's source is a woman aged 60-70 years with Graves' ophthalmopathy. This chain connects TRBV7-8 to TRBJ2-3; perhaps TRBD2 as D (5 bases). In DNA form, the CDR3 reads TGTGCCAGCCGTCGGGATTTAGGGACGCAGTATTTT. It translates to CASRRDLGTQYF. The entire variable domain, with the rest obtained from reference TRBV7-8 and TRBJ2-3, is as follows: GAGVSQSPRYKVAKRGQDVALRCDPISGHVSLFWYQQALGQGPEFLTYFQNEAQLDKSGLPSDRFFAERPEGSVSTLKIQRTQQEDSAVYLCASRRDLGTQYFGPGTRLTVL.